This T cell receptor beta chain stems from a study of Graves' ophthalmopathy and Graves' hyperthyroidism (dated by TCRdb to the late 2010s). Background on the whole study: A patient counted as having stable hyperthyroidism if there was no progression to ophthalmopathy within 18 months of follow-up. An independent validation cohort was composed of 18 hyperthyroidism patients and 15 to 17 patients who later progressed from hyperthyroidism to ophthalmopathy. A discovery set of more than 90 patients (43 ophthalmopathy, about 59 stable hyperthyroidism) was enrolled to explore V-J signatures distinguishing ophthalmopathy from hyperthyroidism. In total, approximately 130 blood samples were TCR-sequenced: around 42 ophthalmopathy, some 75 hyperthyroidism and approximately 17 hyperthyroidism-to-ophthalmopathy patients. Once sampling was done, hyperthyroidism patients were given methimazole at a starting dose of 30 mg daily, while ophthalmopathy patients were given high-dose intravenous methylprednisolone. In roughly 6 hyperthyroidism patients, T-cell repertoires of thyroid tissue and blood were compared. To tell Graves' ophthalmopathy apart from Graves' hyperthyroidism, and to predict which patients would progress to ophthalmopathy, the study relied on TCR beta repertoire signatures. The study at large found these results: No statistical method was used to set the sample size in advance, and the investigators knew which group each participant was assigned to. Among expanded thyroid clonotypes with frequency above 0.001, most also showed up in blood, which suggests that blood repertoires may reflect the thyroid immune response. In validation, the model predicted ophthalmopathy progression with over 60% sensitivity and 72.22% specificity; roughly 11 predicted patients were CT-confirmed with GO in a median of 6.5 months. In cross-validation, the 13-signature model distinguished ophthalmopathy from stable hyperthyroidism with 87.88% sensitivity and 81.08% specificity, while in the test set the corresponding values were around 79% and 71%.

Hyperthyroidism patients were newly diagnosed, were aged 18 to 65 years, and had a disease duration under 2 months. Anyone with other autoimmune diseases, uncontrolled infections, pregnancy or lactation was excluded from the study. Diagnosis relied on clinical symptoms, serum thyroxine, TRAb, thyroid ultrasound and orbital computed tomography. Total RNA was extracted using Trizol reagent, and RNA quality was checked on an Agilent 2100 Bioanalyzer. For repertoire sequencing, TCR beta CDR3 regions were amplified from RNA transcripts. A first-round RT-PCR used HTBI primers with the Qiagen OneStep RT-PCR kit, followed by a second-round multiplex PCR, size selection and purification. The libraries underwent paired-end sequencing with 100 bp reads on an Illumina HiSeq2000. The study's processing was this. SOAPnuke was used to process the reads, throwing out any read that had adapters, had uncalled bases, had a mean Phred below 15, or lacked an exact constant-primer or identifier match. COPE v1.2.5 was used to merge the high-quality paired reads. Each unique nucleotide sequence was defined as a clonotype, and clonotypes were aligned to IMGT TRB V, D and J references with MiTCR v1.1. The analysis was limited to V-J combinations with a frequency above 0.0001, which together covered approximately 99% of the repertoires. For each V-J combination, a TCR clonal expansion and chaos score was defined as the ratio of F50 clonal expansion to chaos observed in the TCRdist matrix. Welch's t-statistics and random forest were used to narrow the features down to 13 V-J combinations, which were then fed into a naive Bayes classifier. Thyroid-blood repertoire similarity was quantified with the Morisita-Horn index. The public sequencing data were trimmed at Q25 with fastp and processed into clonotypes with MiXCR by TCRdb, which kept only in-frame beta chains. Every entry covers one CDR3 protein and lists the most common genes and DNA from its rows. In this record, the V and J calls reflect TCRdb's handling and not the investigators' own analysis. Present in this sample are around 1.1 million distinct CDR3 sequences, about 35% of which were seen just once. The ten top clones hold 8.5% to 14% of the sample.

Note on this clonotype: Its antigen remains unidentified. The sample holds no much larger clone one base away, and base qualities are not on file.

Relative to germline, V is missing 6 bases and J is missing 5 bases, with 9 bases of the junction outside any gene match. In the germline V gene (reference sequence), CDR1 corresponds to DFQATT and CDR2 to SNEGSKA. From the cysteine through the phenylalanine, the CDR3 covers 14 amino acids. Only the CDR3 DNA stays, 42 bases, in frame from base 1. The sequence came from an adult man with Graves' hyperthyroidism. The sample was peripheral blood or thyroid tissue (not recorded which). The chain is made from TRBV20-1 and TRBJ1-5, and 8 bases in between align with TRBD1. The CDR3 amino acid sequence is: CSAQEQGGHQPQHF. DNA sequence: TGCAGTGCACAAGAACAGGGGGGACATCAGCCCCAGCATTTT.